This T cell receptor (beta chain) was sequenced in a study of blood T cell repertoires in COVID-19. Study in general: The origin of the acute and convalescent COVID-19 samples was the United States, Italy and Spain. Sources were T cells, B-cell-depleted T cells, or PBMCs; the material itself was cDNA or gDNA.

All enrollees were roughly 18 to 89 years old and from fewer than 30 US areas. Participant-given clinical history determined each cohort assignment. The assay was immunoSEQ multiplex PCR, and TCRdb's table has in-frame clones only and misses some. The top ten hold about 10% of the sample, which has roughly 370,000 clones, around nine tenths seen once. Germline values: CDR1 SGHRS, CDR2 YFSETQ. The CDR3 is 18 residues long. Germline trimming cut 4 bases from V and 3 bases from J; bases unmatched to any gene: 13. The origin of this receptor is a woman aged 45-65 years who had recovered from COVID-19. The sample was PBMCs or T cells enriched from blood (not recorded which). The chain carries TRBV5-1 and TRBJ1-1, with 12 bases that match TRBD1. The chain's CDR3 is CASSPSGTGGLKDTEAFF. DNA for the CDR3: TGCGCCAGCAGCCCCTCCGGGACAGGGGGCCTAAAGGACACTGAAGCTTTCTTT.